This T cell receptor beta chain was profiled in a study of control samples from healthy donors and cancer patients. This clone was observed a single time. Profiled with immunoSEQ multiplex PCR; TCRdb holds only in-frame clones, not every one. This table has some 37,000 clones, around nine tenths appearing once. Germline values: CDR1 SGHDN, CDR2 FVKESK. The CDR3 contains 17 residues. Deletions cut 4 bases from V and 3 bases from J, with 19 bases between. The clonotype originates from a woman in her forties or fifties in good health. Sequencing was performed on blood. The V and J genes are TRBV14 and TRBJ2-1; possible D gene TRBD2, 6 bases. CDR3 region: CASSLASSAGRYNEQFF. The CDR3 nucleotides read TGTGCCAGCAGCCTGGCCTCTAGCGCGGGACGCTACAATGAGCAGTTCTTC. Drawing the rest from reference TRBV14 and TRBJ2-1, the complete variable domain is EAGVTQFPSHSVIEKGQTVTLRCDPISGHDNLYWYRRVMGKEIKFLLHFVKESKQDESGMPNNRFLAERTGGTYSTLKVQPAELEDSGVYFCASSLASSAGRYNEQFFGPGTRLTVL.